These T cell receptor beta chains were read from a single sample in a study of blood T cell repertoires in COVID-19. Profiled with immunoSEQ multiplex PCR; TCRdb holds only in-frame clones, not every one. The profile shows about 220,000 clones, roughly 80% of them singletons. The sample consisted of peripheral blood. These receptors were obtained from a man aged 30 to 45 with active or convalescent COVID-19. Both conserved end residues are part of each CDR3. The D gene is left open where the match is weak. Only part of the rows carry a size: once, few, many, or a class if the clone is expanded.

NA,TRBV7-2,TRBJ2-1,TRBD1,TGTGCCAGCAGCTCAGAGGACAGGCCCTACAATGAGCAGTTCTTC,CASSSEDRPYNEQFF
NA,TRBV12-3/TRBV12-4,TRBJ2-7,NA,TGTGCCAGCAGTTTAAGTCGCCGGGAGCAGTACTTC,CASSLSRREQYF
once,TRBV19,TRBJ2-2,TRBD1,TGTGCCAGTAGTATACCCGACAGGGTCCGCACCGGGGAGCTGTTTTTT,CASSIPDRVRTGELFF
NA,TRBV2,TRBJ1-1,NA,TGTGCCAGCAGTCCCCTAGGGGCCTCCTCCACTGAAGCTTTCTTT,CASSPLGASSTEAFF
NA,TRBV7-2,TRBJ1-4,NA,TGTGCCAGCAGTCCTAATTTTAACGAAAAACTGTTTTTT,CASSPNFNEKLFF
NA,TRBV27,TRBJ1-5,TRBD1,TGTGCCAGCAGTTCCTCAGACAGGGGGCTTTATCAGCCCCAGCATTTT,CASSSSDRGLYQPQHF
NA,TRBV3-1/TRBV3-2,TRBJ2-6,NA,TGTGCCAGCAGCCAAGTGGCCCAGGGTGGTAAGTCTGGGGCCAACGTCCTGACTTTC,CASSQVAQGGKSGANVLTF
NA,TRBV2,TRBJ1-4,NA,TGTGCCAGCAGGGGAGACAGGACTTATGAAAAACTGTTTTTT,CASRGDRTYEKLFF
NA,TRBV5-1,TRBJ1-1,NA,TGCGCCAGCAGCCAAACGGTGAACACTGAAGCTTTCTTT,CASSQTVNTEAFF
NA,TRBV24-1,TRBJ2-3,TRBD2,TGTGCCACCAGTAGTAGCGGGGTTGTTGATACGCAGTATTTT,CATSSSGVVDTQYF
NA,TRBV5-6,TRBJ2-7,NA,TGTGCCAGCAGCGCACAGGGAAGGTACGAGCAGTACTTC,CASSAQGRYEQYF
NA,TRBV3-1/TRBV3-2,TRBJ2-7,NA,TGTGCCAGCAGCCACAGGGGTTACGAGCAGTACTTC,CASSHRGYEQYF
NA,TRBV18,TRBJ1-1,NA,TGTGCCAGCTCACCACAGACACTGAACACTGAAGCTTTCTTT,CASSPQTLNTEAFF
NA,TRBV19,TRBJ1-2,TRBD1,TGTGCCAGTAGGGTCGTGGGACAGAACTATGGCTACACCTTC,CASRVVGQNYGYTF
NA,TRBV15,TRBJ1-2,NA,TGTGCCACCAGCAGGGGGGCGGGAGATTATGGCTACACCTTC,CATSRGAGDYGYTF
NA,TRBV7-2,TRBJ2-5,NA,TGTGCCAGTACGAATCCGGGGAATCAAGAGACCCAGTACTTC,CASTNPGNQETQYF
NA,TRBV19,TRBJ2-3,NA,TGTGCCAGCGCCAGTTATACCCGCACAGATACGCAGTATTTT,CASASYTRTDTQYF
NA,TRBV28,TRBJ2-7,TRBD2,TGTGCCAGCAGACAAGCGGGAGGGATCCACGAGCAGTACTTC,CASRQAGGIHEQYF
NA,TRBV6-5,TRBJ2-2,TRBD1,TGTGCCAGCAGTTACTCGACAGGGACCGGGGAGCTGTTTTTT,CASSYSTGTGELFF
NA,TRBV7-2,TRBJ1-5,TRBD1,TGTGCCAGCAGCTCGTACTTCCACAGGGGAGATCAGCCCCAGCATTTT,CASSSYFHRGDQPQHF
NA,TRBV7-3,TRBJ2-1,TRBD2,TGTGCCAGCAGCTTAGGGGGGACTAGCGGCTACAATGAGCAGTTCTTC,CASSLGGTSGYNEQFF
NA,TRBV5-1,TRBJ2-1,TRBD2,TGCGCCAGCAGCTTGTACGGGAGGAACGAGCAGTTCTTC,CASSLYGRNEQFF
NA,TRBV30,TRBJ1-5,NA,TGTGCCTGGAGCTCAGGGAAGGGCAATCAGCCCCAGCATTTT,CAWSSGKGNQPQHF
NA,TRBV4-2,TRBJ2-5,TRBD2,TGTGCCAGCAGCCAGGATAGCGGGAAAGAGACCCAGTACTTC,CASSQDSGKETQYF
NA,TRBV7-2,TRBJ1-1,TRBD1,TGTGCCAGCAGCTTAAGGGGAACCGGGACAGGGACCCCTGAAGCTTTCTTT,CASSLRGTGTGTPEAFF
once,TRBV28,TRBJ2-7,TRBD1,TGTGCCAGCAGTTCGGGACAGGGGGCTTACGAGCAGTACTTC,CASSSGQGAYEQYF
few,TRBV6-5,TRBJ2-1,NA,TGTGCCAGCAGAACAATCCCCAATGAGCAGTTCTTC,CASRTIPNEQFF
NA,TRBV3-1/TRBV3-2,TRBJ1-1,NA,TGTGCCAGCAGCCAAGGGTCCGGACAGAAGTACACTGAAGCTTTCTTT,CASSQGSGQKYTEAFF
NA,TRBV3-1/TRBV3-2,TRBJ1-2,NA,TGTGCCAGCAGCCAAGATCCTCGGAGGGAAGCCTATGGCTACACCTTC,CASSQDPRREAYGYTF
NA,TRBV6-5,TRBJ1-3,TRBD1,TGTGCCAGCAGTTGGGACAGGTCTGGAAACACCATATATTTT,CASSWDRSGNTIYF
NA,TRBV19,TRBJ1-1,NA,TGTGCCAGTAGCGTAGGGGGGAACACTGAAGCTTTCTTT,CASSVGGNTEAFF
NA,TRBV5-1,TRBJ1-2,NA,TGCGCCAGCAGCTCCTCAGGGGAAAATGGCTACACCTTC,CASSSSGENGYTF
NA,TRBV19,TRBJ2-3,TRBD2,TGTGCCAGTAAACTAGCGGGGAGCACAGATACGCAGTATTTT,CASKLAGSTDTQYF
NA,TRBV30,TRBJ1-5,TRBD1,TGTGCCTGTTCCCTGGGACAGCGCAATCAGCCCCAGCATTTT,CACSLGQRNQPQHF
NA,TRBV3-1/TRBV3-2,TRBJ2-3,TRBD2,TGTGCCAGCAGCCAACCCCTAGCGGGAGGAAGAACAGATACGCAGTATTTT,CASSQPLAGGRTDTQYF
NA,TRBV6-2/TRBV6-3,TRBJ2-1,TRBD2,TGTGCCAGCAGTTACTCGCCTAGCGGCAACAATGAGCAGTTCTTC,CASSYSPSGNNEQFF
once,TRBV6-2/TRBV6-3,TRBJ2-7,TRBD1,TGTGCCAGCAGTCACCCCGGGACAGGGTCCTACGAGCAGTACTTC,CASSHPGTGSYEQYF
NA,TRBV2,TRBJ1-1,NA,TGTGCCGGAGGGGACCCCTTAAAGGATCTATTTGAAGCTTTCTTT,CAGGDPLKDLFEAFF
NA,TRBV28,TRBJ1-3,TRBD1,TGTGCCAGCAATCCACAGGGGGGCTCTGGAAACACCATATATTTT,CASNPQGGSGNTIYF
NA,TRBV27,TRBJ1-5,TRBD1,TGTGCCAGCAGTTTCACCTACAGGGGGCGGCATCAGCCCCAGCATTTT,CASSFTYRGRHQPQHF